The 18 T cell receptor beta chains given below trace back to one sample, sequenced in a study of human T cells and chemical hapten exposure. TCRdb independently ran MiXCR on the RACE reads; one entry per CDR3 protein. The profile covers about 46,000 distinct CDR3 sequences, with 4.3% appearing a single time and 1.6% taken by the ten largest. The time point here: healthy volunteer bleed at 2 weeks. The authors extracted total RNA from unfractionated whole blood. Sample: whole blood. Receptors were obtained from a female donor in good health. Some clones in this sample may be carry-over from other donors' samples.

This clonotype was seen more than once but under ten times. This chain joins TRBV14 and TRBJ1-3; 7 bases line up with TRBD1. V trimming: 5 bases; J trimming: 0 bases; junction bases outside the gene matches: 7. The CDR3 consists of 16 residues. From germline, CDR1 is SGHDN and CDR2 FVKESK. This chain's CDR3 is CASSTQGQFSGNTIYF. Written as DNA, the CDR3 is TGTGCCAGCAGCACACAGGGGCAATTCTCTGGAAACACCATATATTTT. The whole variable domain, filled in from reference TRBV14 and TRBJ1-3, reads EAGVTQFPSHSVIEKGQTVTLRCDPISGHDNLYWYRRVMGKEIKFLLHFVKESKQDESGMPNNRFLAERTGGTYSTLKVQPAELEDSGVYFCASSTQGQFSGNTIYFGEGSWLTVV.

This clonotype has ten or more counts. V gene TRBV29-1 combines with J gene TRBJ2-5; D possibly corresponds to TRBD1 (5 bases). CDR3 length equals 13 residues. Germline V lookup: CDR1 SQVTM, CDR2 ANQGSEA. Trimming left V 2 bases short and J 5 bases short, with 12 bases between. The CDR3 region has the DNA TGCAGCGTTGAAAGGGGCAGCCAGGAGACCCAGTACTTC. Residues: CSVERGSQETQYF.

The table lists this clonotype with many counts. The chain carries TRBV12-3 or TRBV12-4 and TRBJ1-6; possible D gene TRBD1, 5 bases. The CDR3 contains 14 residues. Trimming removed 2 bases from V and 3 bases from J, with 5 bases in between. This CDR3 reads CASSLQGYNSPLHF. The CDR3 DNA reads TGTGCCAGCAGTTTACAGGGCTATAATTCACCCCTCCACTTT.

This clonotype was seen many times. V and J are TRBV12-3 or TRBV12-4 and TRBJ1-1; no clear D gene. V dropped 0 bases and J dropped 1 base, with 6 bases sitting between them. There are 14 residues in the CDR3. The CDR3 nucleotides read TGTGCCAGCAGTTTAGCGCTAGGGAACACTGAAGCTTTCTTT. Protein: CASSLALGNTEAFF.

This clonotype appeared many times. The chain recombines TRBV3-1 with TRBJ2-5; D is perhaps TRBD2 (6 bases). Trimming stripped 1 base from V and 4 bases from J, with 10 bases between. Germline V gene lookup returns CDR1 LGHDT and CDR2 YNNKEL (reference sequence). The CDR3 length is 14 residues. This CDR3 reads CASSQAGGVETQYF. In nucleotides, the CDR3 is TGTGCCAGCAGCCAAGCCGGCGGGGTAGAGACCCAGTACTTC.

This clonotype appeared many times. The chain has TRBV28 and TRBJ2-3; 7 bases fit TRBD2. The CDR3 has 14 amino acids. Per germline, CDR1 MDHEN and CDR2 SYDVKM. Germline trimming cut 6 bases from V and 3 bases from J; bases unmatched to any gene: 6. The CDR3 DNA reads as TGTGCCAGCAGCCCGACTAGCTTTACAGATACGCAGTATTTT. This translates into CASSPTSFTDTQYF.

This clonotype was seen many times. CDR3 in DNA: TGTGCCAGCAGTCGAGGAGGGACAGGGCATGAATGGCAGTACTTC. Translating gives CASSRGGTGHEWQYF. This chain connects TRBV12-3 or TRBV12-4 to TRBJ2-7; the match to TRBD1 covers 9 bases. The length of the CDR3 is 15 residues. The junction had 14 bases not matched to a gene; V was cut back by 5 bases and J by 9 bases.

The table lists this clonotype with a few counts. The rearrangement links TRBV29-1 to TRBJ1-3; D unclear. This CDR3 is built from 12 residues. V was pared by 5 bases and J by 0 bases, with 5 bases between. Germline V gives CDR1 SQVTM, CDR2 ANQGSEA. In DNA, the CDR3 is TGCAGCGTTACAAGCTCTGGAAACACCATATATTTT. Translated: CSVTSSGNTIYF.

This clonotype was seen ten or more times. V usage is TRBV10-3 and J usage is TRBJ2-7; a possible D gene is TRBD2 (6 bases). Trimming took off 6 bases at V and 6 bases at J, with 12 bases between the two ends. Germline assignment: CDR1 ENHRY and CDR2 SYGVKD. The CDR3 extends over 12 amino acids. The CDR3 protein is CAISTAGREQYF. CDR3 coding DNA: TGTGCCATCAGCACCGCGGGGCGCGAGCAGTACTTC.

The sample holds a few counts of this clonotype. This chain uses TRBV24-1 with TRBJ2-3, with 10 bases fitting TRBD2. This CDR3 has 14 amino acids. Germline CDR1 and CDR2: KGHDR and SFDVKD. V was clipped by 6 bases and J by 1 base; unmatched bases: 0. The CDR3 sequence is CATSLAGGTDTQYF. CDR3 DNA sequence: TGTGCCACCAGTCTAGCGGGGGGCACAGATACGCAGTATTTT.

This clonotype occurred many times. The chain has TRBV6-1 and TRBJ2-7, with TRBD1 matching 8 bases. CDR3 length: 15 amino acids. The V segment lost 2 bases and the J segment 9 bases; nucleotides outside the gene matches: 12. CDR1 is MNHNS and CDR2 is SASEGT in the germline V gene. This CDR3 is CASSEQDRVTLAQYF. CDR3 bases: TGTGCCAGCAGTGAACAGGACAGGGTAACTCTGGCGCAGTACTTC.

This clonotype was counted only a few times. This chain joins TRBV7-2 and TRBJ1-3; D unclear. CDR3 length equals 14 residues. Germline CDR1 reads SGHTA; CDR2 reads FQGNSA. Deletions cut 2 bases from V and 4 bases from J, with 9 bases between. For the CDR3, the DNA is TGTGCCAGCAGCTTAACACGCGTCGGAAACACCATATATTTT. The encoded protein is CASSLTRVGNTIYF.

In this sample, this clonotype turned up many times. The V gene is TRBV21-1, the J gene TRBJ1-2. TRBV21-1 is reported as a pseudogene. The CDR3 spans 20 residues. This CDR3 reads CASSFPLPTPFSTQGNGYTF. CDR3 sequence (DNA): TGTGCCAGCAGCTTTCCCCTCCCAACCCCTTTCTCGACACAGGGAAATGGCTACACCTTC.

This clonotype appeared a few times. The V and J genes are TRBV20-1 and TRBJ1-5, with TRBD1 as a possible D gene (5 bases). V dropped 3 bases and J dropped 1 base, with 10 bases sitting between them. Germline CDR1 reads DFQATT; CDR2 reads SNEGSKA (reference sequence). The CDR3 has 14 residues. The CDR3 loop is CSASPRVSNQPQHF. The CDR3 DNA follows: TGCAGTGCTAGCCCCAGGGTCAGCAATCAGCCCCAGCATTTT.

This clonotype was seen ten or more times. The J gene is TRBJ2-1, the V gene TRBV2; D remains unclear. CDR3 length equals 15 residues. Trimming cost V 2 bases and J 5 bases, with 13 bases left between them. The V gene's germline CDR1 is SNHLY and CDR2 FYNNEI. The CDR3, as DNA: TGTGCCAGCAGTGAACTCTCAAGACCCAACAATGAGCAGTTCTTC. Translating it yields CASSELSRPNNEQFF.

This clonotype was counted at least ten times. V and J are TRBV12-3 or TRBV12-4 and TRBJ1-2; 9 bases agree with TRBD1. The CDR3 extends over 16 amino acids. Trimming cost V 5 bases and J 6 bases; bases outside gene matches: 13. CDR3 nucleotide sequence: TGTGCCAGCAGTCCGGGACAGGGTCGTCGAAGGGATGGCTACACCTTC. It specifies CASSPGQGRRRDGYTF.

This clonotype was seen repeatedly, ten times or more. V usage is TRBV12-3 or TRBV12-4 and J usage is TRBJ2-1; D remains ambiguous. The V end was cut by 6 bases, the J end by 2 bases, with 5 bases between. This CDR3 is 12 amino acids long. The CDR3 nucleotides are TGTGCCAGCAGCCATCCCTACAATGAGCAGTTCTTC. This translates into CASSHPYNEQFF.

This clonotype was counted ten times or more. CDR3 protein: CASSSPPPGFLFF. In DNA form, the CDR3 reads TGTGCCAGCAGTTCTCCGCCCCCCGGGTTCCTGTTCTTC. This sequence joins TRBV7-2 and TRBJ2-1; D gene uncertain. V was clipped by 6 bases and J by 15 bases, with 21 bases between them. Germline CDR1 and CDR2: SGHTA and FQGNSA. The CDR3 runs to 13 residues.